This is a list of T cell receptor beta chains from one sample in a study of blood T cell repertoires in COVID-19. Only in-frame clones appear in the TCRdb table, and some are missing; sequencing was by immunoSEQ multiplex PCR. The sample carries 30,000 or so clones, about nine tenths recorded once. The specimen sequenced was peripheral blood. The origin of the receptors is a man between 65 and 85 years old with active or convalescent COVID-19. The CDR3 runs from the conserved cysteine through the conserved F or W. A D gene is named only where the DNA matches it firmly. The size field is filled for only some rows; it gives once, few, many or a size class.

d_call: .
j_call: TRBJ1-2
v_call: TRBV28
clone_size: once
cdr3_aa: CASSLARFYGYTF
cdr3_nt: TGTGCCAGCAGTTTGGCGCGGTTTTATGGCTACACCTTC

d_call: TRBD1
j_call: TRBJ1-1
v_call: TRBV28
clone_size: .
cdr3_aa: CASSLSGGNTEAFF
cdr3_nt: TGTGCCAGCAGTTTATCAGGGGGGAACACTGAAGCTTTCTTT

d_call: .
j_call: TRBJ2-6
v_call: TRBV18
clone_size: .
cdr3_aa: CASSPTGPGANVLTF
cdr3_nt: TGTGCCAGCTCACCCACAGGGCCCGGGGCCAACGTCCTGACTTTC

d_call: .
j_call: TRBJ1-2
v_call: TRBV7-2
clone_size: .
cdr3_aa: CASSFLRAHGYTF
cdr3_nt: TGTGCCAGCAGCTTTCTGAGGGCGCATGGCTACACCTTC

d_call: .
j_call: TRBJ2-1
v_call: TRBV20-1
clone_size: .
cdr3_aa: CSASSPSKSYNEQFF
cdr3_nt: TGCAGTGCTAGTTCGCCCTCCAAGAGCTACAATGAGCAGTTCTTC

d_call: .
j_call: TRBJ2-5
v_call: TRBV27
clone_size: .
cdr3_aa: CASSENGGWETQYF
cdr3_nt: TGTGCCAGCAGTGAAAATGGAGGATGGGAGACCCAGTACTTC

d_call: .
j_call: TRBJ2-4
v_call: TRBV21-1
clone_size: .
cdr3_aa: CASSKEGDRNLPLAKNIQYF
cdr3_nt: TGTGCCAGCAGCAAAGAGGGGGACAGAAATCTACCACTAGCCAAAAACATTCAGTACTTC

d_call: TRBD1
j_call: TRBJ2-7
v_call: TRBV29-1
clone_size: .
cdr3_aa: CSVEGTDYEQYF
cdr3_nt: TGCAGCGTTGAGGGGACAGACTACGAGCAGTACTTC

d_call: TRBD2
j_call: TRBJ2-5
v_call: TRBV11-2
clone_size: .
cdr3_aa: CASSSGTSQETQYF
cdr3_nt: TGTGCCAGCAGCTCCGGGACTAGTCAAGAGACCCAGTACTTC

d_call: .
j_call: TRBJ1-5
v_call: TRBV28
clone_size: .
cdr3_aa: CASRPLEVRGNQPQHF
cdr3_nt: TGTGCCAGCAGACCCCTAGAGGTTCGGGGCAATCAGCCCCAGCATTTT

d_call: TRBD2
j_call: TRBJ2-7
v_call: TRBV19
clone_size: .
cdr3_aa: CATASGRSEQYF
cdr3_nt: TGTGCCACCGCTAGCGGGAGGAGCGAGCAGTACTTC

d_call: .
j_call: TRBJ2-2
v_call: TRBV6-1
clone_size: .
cdr3_aa: CASSDRSYTGELFF
cdr3_nt: TGTGCCAGCAGTGACCGGAGCTACACCGGGGAGCTGTTTTTT

d_call: TRBD2
j_call: TRBJ2-3
v_call: TRBV5-1
clone_size: .
cdr3_aa: CASSLLAGVTDTQYF
cdr3_nt: TGCGCCAGCAGCTTACTAGCGGGAGTCACAGATACGCAGTATTTT

d_call: .
j_call: TRBJ2-2
v_call: TRBV7-2
clone_size: .
cdr3_aa: CASSLVGGPGELFF
cdr3_nt: TGTGCCAGCAGCTTAGTGGGGGGTCCCGGGGAGCTGTTTTTT

d_call: .
j_call: TRBJ1-5
v_call: TRBV27
clone_size: .
cdr3_aa: CASRYTGLSQPQHF
cdr3_nt: TGTGCCAGCAGATATACAGGGTTGAGTCAGCCCCAGCATTTT

d_call: .
j_call: TRBJ2-5
v_call: TRBV7-9
clone_size: once
cdr3_aa: CASSFSWETQYF
cdr3_nt: TGTGCCAGCAGCTTTAGTTGGGAGACCCAGTACTTC

d_call: TRBD1
j_call: TRBJ1-5
v_call: TRBV19
clone_size: .
cdr3_aa: CASLGQGADGNQPQHF
cdr3_nt: TGTGCCAGTTTAGGACAGGGAGCGGATGGCAATCAGCCCCAGCATTTT

d_call: .
j_call: TRBJ1-5
v_call: TRBV27
clone_size: .
cdr3_aa: CASRGGAPSNQPQHF
cdr3_nt: TGTGCCAGCAGGGGCGGGGCGCCGAGCAATCAGCCCCAGCATTTT

d_call: .
j_call: TRBJ1-1
v_call: TRBV7-9
clone_size: few
cdr3_aa: CASSFLSSGDHSEAFF
cdr3_nt: TGTGCCAGCAGCTTTTTGTCGTCAGGGGATCACTCTGAAGCTTTCTTT

d_call: .
j_call: TRBJ1-5
v_call: TRBV6-5
clone_size: .
cdr3_aa: CASSYMASGQPQHF
cdr3_nt: TGTGCCAGCAGTTACATGGCATCGGGACAGCCCCAGCATTTT

d_call: .
j_call: TRBJ2-7
v_call: TRBV5-1
clone_size: .
cdr3_aa: CASSPSSNLRGEQYF
cdr3_nt: TGCGCCAGCAGCCCATCCTCCAACCTACGCGGAGAGCAGTACTTC

d_call: TRBD1
j_call: TRBJ2-5
v_call: TRBV15
clone_size: .
cdr3_aa: CATSRGGQGKETQYF
cdr3_nt: TGTGCCACCAGCAGAGGGGGACAGGGGAAGGAGACCCAGTACTTC

d_call: .
j_call: TRBJ1-5
v_call: TRBV15
clone_size: .
cdr3_aa: CATSRGAGTPGNQPQHF
cdr3_nt: TGTGCCACCAGCAGGGGGGCAGGGACGCCCGGCAATCAGCCCCAGCATTTT

d_call: TRBD1
j_call: TRBJ2-1
v_call: TRBV19
clone_size: .
cdr3_aa: CASRKITGQGGHEQFF
cdr3_nt: TGTGCCAGTCGCAAAATAACGGGACAGGGAGGACATGAGCAGTTCTTC

d_call: .
j_call: TRBJ2-3
v_call: TRBV7-9
clone_size: .
cdr3_aa: CASSQRRGYTDTQYF
cdr3_nt: TGTGCCAGCAGTCAAAGAAGGGGATACACAGATACGCAGTATTTT

d_call: .
j_call: TRBJ2-1
v_call: TRBV7-2
clone_size: .
cdr3_aa: CASSLGLNEQFF
cdr3_nt: TGTGCCAGCAGCTTAGGGCTCAATGAGCAGTTCTTC

d_call: .
j_call: TRBJ1-1
v_call: TRBV7-2
clone_size: .
cdr3_aa: CASSYIGGEGEAFF
cdr3_nt: TGTGCCAGCAGCTATATCGGGGGAGAGGGTGAAGCTTTCTTT

d_call: .
j_call: TRBJ1-5
v_call: TRBV24-1
clone_size: .
cdr3_aa: CATSEAGQSSNQPQHF
cdr3_nt: TGTGCCACCAGTGAGGCTGGACAATCTAGCAATCAGCCCCAGCATTTT

d_call: .
j_call: TRBJ2-3
v_call: TRBV5-1
clone_size: .
cdr3_aa: CASSLAGESYVDTQYF
cdr3_nt: TGCGCCAGCAGCTTGGCCGGAGAGTCCTACGTCGATACGCAGTATTTT

d_call: TRBD2
j_call: TRBJ2-1
v_call: TRBV10-3
clone_size: .
cdr3_aa: CAISLGLAVNNEQFF
cdr3_nt: TGTGCCATCAGTCTGGGACTAGCGGTTAACAATGAGCAGTTCTTC

d_call: TRBD2
j_call: TRBJ2-7
v_call: TRBV5-5
clone_size: .
cdr3_aa: CASSNSGRAREQYF
cdr3_nt: TGTGCCAGCAGTAATAGCGGGAGGGCGCGCGAGCAGTACTTC

d_call: .
j_call: TRBJ1-2
v_call: TRBV4-1
clone_size: .
cdr3_aa: CASSQDRGRAANYGYTF
cdr3_nt: TGCGCCAGCAGCCAAGACCGGGGAAGGGCCGCTAACTATGGCTACACCTTC